The 25 T cell receptor beta chains below were found in one sample sequenced in a study of cytomegalovirus exposure and HLA in healthy donors. PCR used 60 Vbeta primers and 13 Jbeta primers. The table came from immunoSEQ multiplex PCR; TCRdb's copy has only in-frame clones and leaves some out. The table lists nearly 200,000 clones, 82% of them singletons, with roughly 0.098% in the top ten. The sequenced material came from PBMCs. The receptors here all came from a boy aged 2 to 9 in good health and CMV-seronegative.

The chain joins TRBV19 to TRBJ2-2, with a tentative D call TRBD2 (6 bases). This CDR3 comprises 10 residues. The V end lost 10 bases, the J end lost 8 bases, and 8 bases lay between the germline ends. Germline lookup yields CDR1 LNHDA and CDR2 SQIVND (reference sequence). CDR3 in DNA: TGTGCCACTGGGAGGGGGGAGCTGTTTTTT. Translating it yields CATGRGELFF. Filled out from reference TRBV19 and TRBJ2-2, the complete variable domain reads DGGITQSPKYLFRKEGQNVTLSCEQNLNHDAMYWYRQDPGQGLRLIYYSQIVNDFQKGDIAEGYSVSREKKESFPLTVTSAQKNPTAFYLCATGRGELFFGEGSRLTVL.

J is TRBJ1-1 and V is TRBV19; tentatively, D is TRBD1 (6 bases). The CDR3 is 13 residues long. V was clipped by 4 bases and J by 4 bases, with 10 bases between them. The V gene's germline CDR1 is LNHDA and CDR2 SQIVND (reference sequence). The CDR3: CASSTQGTTEAFF. CDR3 in DNA: TGTGCCAGTAGTACCCAGGGGACCACTGAAGCTTTCTTT.

The V gene is TRBV13, the J gene TRBJ2-2; D is uncertain. The germline V gene encodes CDR1 PRHDT and CDR2 FYEKMQ (reference sequence). This CDR3 comprises 14 residues. V was trimmed by 3 bases and J by 3 bases, leaving 8 bases between them. DNA for the CDR3: TGTGCCAGCAGCTTCAGACTCTACACCGGGGAGCTGTTTTTT. This translates into CASSFRLYTGELFF.

This clone has a single count. V and J are TRBV6-1 and TRBJ2-1, with 9 positions matching TRBD2. Per the germline V gene, CDR1 is MNHNS and CDR2 is SASEGT. This CDR3 comprises 16 residues. Germline trimming cut 4 bases from V and 4 bases from J; bases unmatched to any gene: 8. CDR3: CASSGSERGVYNEQFF. The DNA of the CDR3 is TGTGCCAGCAGTGGGTCGGAGCGGGGGGTTTACAATGAGCAGTTCTTC.

V is TRBV6-6 and J is TRBJ2-4; D is unclear. This CDR3 comprises 12 residues. V lost 6 bases and J 2 bases, leaving 5 bases between the germline ends. Germline CDR1 reads MNHNY; CDR2 reads SVGAGI (reference sequence). The CDR3, as DNA: TGTGCCAGCAGAGCGTCCAAAAACATTCAGTACTTC. Its translation: CASRASKNIQYF.

The rearrangement uses TRBV5-4 and TRBJ2-3, with D possibly matching TRBD2 (6 bases). V lost 3 bases and J lost 5, with 10 bases in between. This CDR3 is built from 13 residues. CDR1 and CDR2 from the germline V gene are SGHNT and YYREEE (reference sequence). CDR3 coding DNA: TGTGCCAGCAGCTCAGCTAGCGAAGATACGCAGTATTTT. This encodes CASSSASEDTQYF. The full variable domain, rest sourced from reference TRBV5-4 and TRBJ2-3, is ETGVTQSPTHLIKTRGQQVTLRCSSQSGHNTVSWYQQALGQGPQFIFQYYREEENGRGNFPPRFSGLQFPNYSSELNVNALELDDSALYLCASSSASEDTQYFGPGTRLTVL.

This clone has only one observation. The V and J genes are TRBV10-1 and TRBJ2-1, with 10 bases that match TRBD2. The junction had 13 bases not matched to a gene; V was cut back by 2 bases and J by 6 bases. The CDR3 has 18 residues. Germline lookup yields CDR1 WNHNN and CDR2 SYGVQD (reference sequence). The CDR3 bases are TGCGCCAGCAGTGAGCTCCCCGAACGGCTAGCGGGGGTCAATGAGCAGTTCTTC. This codes for CASSELPERLAGVNEQFF.

The rearrangement uses TRBV4-1 and TRBJ2-2, with TRBD2 identical over 16 bases. CDR3 size: 20 residues. CDR1 and CDR2 (germline): MGHRA, YSYEKL. The V gene end was trimmed by 2 bases and the J gene end by 6 bases; junction bases not matched to a gene: 12. CDR3 nucleotide sequence: TGCGCCAGCAGCCAACTTCGCGGGACTAGCGGGGGGGCAGGCTCCGGGGAGCTGTTTTTT. It specifies CASSQLRGTSGGAGSGELFF.

This sequence joins TRBV10-2 and TRBJ2-3; D is possibly TRBD2 (5 bases). CDR1 is WSHSY, CDR2 SAAADI, per germline. The CDR3 is 12 residues long. Trimming pared 5 bases from V and 4 bases from J, leaving 7 bases between. The CDR3 nucleotides read TGCGCCAGCAGTCTGGACTCAGATACGCAGTATTTT. Its protein product is CASSLDSDTQYF.

This clone was counted once. J is TRBJ1-1 and V is TRBV10-2, with D uncertain. Per germline, CDR1 WSHSY and CDR2 SAAADI. V was pared by 10 bases and J by 3 bases, with 36 bases between. CDR3 size: 20 residues. CDR3 DNA: TGCGCCACCCGAGAGGATCCCACAGCCACTCCCGGGAGGGTGGACACTGAAGCTTTCTTT. It codes for CATREDPTATPGRVDTEAFF.

This clone has just one count. This rearrangement joins TRBV7-2 to TRBJ2-2; weak D call: TRBD2 (5 bases). Trimming stripped 4 bases from V and 4 bases from J, with 19 bases between. This CDR3 contains 17 residues. Germline loops: CDR1 SGHTA, CDR2 FQGNSA. The CDR3 loop is CASSYRGGVVGTGELFF. CDR3 DNA sequence: TGTGCCAGCAGCTACAGAGGAGGAGTGGTGGGCACCGGGGAGCTGTTTTTT.

The chain carries TRBV6-5 and TRBJ1-6; 11 bases are shared with TRBD1. The germline V gene encodes CDR1 MNHEY and CDR2 SVGAGI. With 6 bases clipped from V and 9 bases from J, the junction kept 4 bases outside the gene matches. The CDR3 extends over 14 amino acids. CDR3 loop: CASSPGQGGSPLHF. CDR3 bases: TGTGCCAGCAGCCCGGGACAGGGGGGTTCACCCCTCCACTTT.

This clone appeared a few times. This chain connects TRBV4-2 to TRBJ2-7, with 11 bases that match TRBD2. The trim removed 1 base at V and 0 bases at J, leaving 5 bases unmatched. Germline CDR1 reads LGHNA; CDR2 reads YNFKEQ. The CDR3 length is 17 residues. CDR3: CASSQGIAGGISYEQYF. The CDR3 nucleotides are TGTGCCAGCAGCCAAGGTATAGCGGGGGGGATCTCCTACGAGCAGTACTTC.

This clone was observed once. The chain has TRBV2 and TRBJ2-7; 10 positions agree with TRBD1. Unmatched junction bases numbered 3, after V lost 4 bases and J lost 3 bases. This CDR3 is built from 14 residues. The germline CDR1 and CDR2 sequences are SNHLY and FYNNEI. This chain's CDR3 is CASSAGTGDYEQYF. The CDR3 region has the DNA TGTGCCAGCAGTGCGGGGACAGGGGACTACGAGCAGTACTTC.

This chain links TRBV6-5 with TRBJ2-7; weak D call: TRBD2 (6 bases). V was shortened by 0 bases and J by 5 bases, with 11 bases between the two germline ends. Germline V CDR1 and CDR2: MNHEY, SVGAGI. CDR3 size: 14 residues. This chain's CDR3 is CASSYSESSDEQYF. In nucleotides, the CDR3 is TGTGCCAGCAGTTACTCGGAGTCTAGCGACGAGCAGTACTTC.

The chain uses TRBV19 and TRBJ1-1; maybe TRBD1 (6 bases). CDR1 is LNHDA and CDR2 is SQIVND in the germline V gene (reference sequence). The CDR3 sequence is 13 residues long. V lost 5 bases to trimming and J lost 1 base, with 8 bases between them. The CDR3, as DNA: TGTGCCAGTAGTCCACAGGGGAACACTGAAGCTTTCTTT. Protein sequence: CASSPQGNTEAFF. Full variable domain (missing parts from reference TRBV19 and TRBJ1-1): DGGITQSPKYLFRKEGQNVTLSCEQNLNHDAMYWYRQDPGQGLRLIYYSQIVNDFQKGDIAEGYSVSREKKESFPLTVTSAQKNPTAFYLCASSPQGNTEAFFGQGTRLTVV.

This clone appeared once. The V and J genes are TRBV30 and TRBJ1-2, with D perhaps TRBD1 (5 bases). This CDR3 is 13 amino acids long. V dropped 7 bases and J dropped 3 bases, with 15 bases sitting between them. Germline lookup yields CDR1 GTSNPN and CDR2 SVGIG (reference sequence). The CDR3 is CALADDSDYGYTF. Written as DNA, the CDR3 is TGTGCCTTGGCGGACGACAGTGACTATGGCTACACCTTC.

J is TRBJ2-5 and V is TRBV11-3, with 8 nucleotides matching TRBD1. CDR3 length equals 12 residues. CDR1 is SGHNT, CDR2 YENEEA, per germline. The junction had 4 bases not matched to a gene; V was cut back by 8 bases and J by 5 bases. CDR3 sequence (DNA): TGTGCCAGCGGACAGGGAAGGGAGACCCAGTACTTC. It encodes CASGQGRETQYF.

The chain employs TRBV5-8 and TRBJ2-3, with 8 bases lining up with TRBD2. CDR1 and CDR2 from the germline V gene are SGHTS and YDEGEE. This CDR3 has 16 residues. V shed 0 bases, J shed 2 bases, and the junction held 5 bases outside the gene matches. As DNA, the CDR3 is TGTGCCAGCAGCTTGGGTAGGCGGGGGGCCACAGATACGCAGTATTTT. It codes for CASSLGRRGATDTQYF.

CDR3 loop: CASSLWGQSTDTQYF. CDR3 DNA sequence: TGTGCCAGCAGTTTATGGGGACAAAGCACAGATACGCAGTATTTT. J is TRBJ2-3 and V is TRBV27; possibly TRBD1 for D (6 bases). Trimming pared 1 base from V and 0 bases from J, leaving 8 bases between. The CDR3 covers 15 residues. Germline V CDR1 and CDR2: MNHEY, SMNVEV (reference sequence).

The V and J genes are TRBV5-1 and TRBJ2-1; 9 bases are shared with TRBD2. The CDR3 loop spans 14 amino acids. Trimming at V came to 5 bases and at J to 4 bases, leaving 4 bases not matched to a gene. Germline V gene sequence: CDR1 SGHRS, CDR2 YFSETQ. In DNA form, the CDR3 reads TGCGCCAGCAGAGCGGGGGGCCCTTACAATGAGCAGTTCTTC. This sequence encodes CASRAGGPYNEQFF.

This clone showed up just a few times. This chain joins TRBV7-2 and TRBJ1-6; D is uncertain. This CDR3 contains 18 residues. Germline-derived CDR1 and CDR2 are SGHTA and FQGNSA. V lost 5 bases to trimming and J lost 0 bases, with 17 bases between them. Here the CDR3 DNA reads TGTGCCAGCAGCCTTCTTATCTTGCGGAACTCCTATAATTCACCCCTCCACTTT. It codes for CASSLLILRNSYNSPLHF.

CDR3 bases: TGCGCCAGCAGCTGGACAGCGAACACTGAAGCTTTCTTT. The encoded protein is CASSWTANTEAFF. The chain carries TRBV4-3 and TRBJ1-1, with D perhaps TRBD1 (6 bases). The CDR3 runs 13 residues. Trimming removed 5 bases from V and 1 base from J, with 8 bases in between. From germline, CDR1 is LGHNA and CDR2 YSLEER.

The rearrangement joins TRBV6-4 to TRBJ2-1, with 9 positions matching TRBD2. CDR1 is MRHNA and CDR2 is SNTAGT in the germline V gene. The J segment lost 6 bases and the V segment lost 5 bases, leaving 8 bases of the junction unmatched. This CDR3 region has 15 residues. As DNA, the CDR3 is TGTGCCAGCAGTATTAGCGGGGGCATTACCAATGAGCAGTTCTTC. The encoded protein is CASSISGGITNEQFF.

This chain uses TRBV19 with TRBJ1-5; 7 bases match TRBD1. The CDR3 length is 16 residues. Germline loops: CDR1 LNHDA, CDR2 SQIVND (reference sequence). The ends lost 6 bases at V and 2 bases at J; junction bases unmatched: 10. The CDR3 coding sequence is TGTGCCAGTAGGAGGTACAGGGACAGAGGCAATCAGCCCCAGCATTTT. This translates into CASRRYRDRGNQPQHF.